A single sample gave rise to the 15 T cell receptor beta chains below, sequenced in a study of shared clonotypes between healthy human individuals. TCRdb's table, derived via immunoSEQ multiplex PCR, lists solely in-frame clones and lacks some. The table has some 1 million clones, around 74% seen once; the top ten hold approximately 1.5%. Sample: memory CD4+ T cells sorted from blood. Specified subset: CD45RA-negative fraction. All receptors derive from a man in his late teens or twenties in good health.

V usage is TRBV5-1 and J usage is TRBJ1-1; no reliable D call. Germline V CDR1 and CDR2: SGHRS, YFSETQ. This CDR3 comprises 15 residues. The V gene lost 0 bases and the J gene lost 2 bases, with 11 bases spanning the gap. The DNA of the CDR3 is TGCGCCAGCAGCTTGGAAGGGCCCACAAACACTGAAGCTTTCTTT. This translates into CASSLEGPTNTEAFF.

The CDR3 region has the DNA TGTGCCAGCAGCACTAAGCGGGGGGCGAGGGAGACCCAGTACTTC. Protein: CASSTKRGARETQYF. The chain has TRBV5-4 and TRBJ2-5; 9 nucleotides align to TRBD2. Germline-derived CDR1 and CDR2 are SGHNT and YYREEE (reference sequence). This CDR3 contains 15 residues. Trimming at V came to 4 bases and at J to 5 bases, leaving 9 bases not matched to a gene.

The CDR3 nucleotides are TGTGCCTGCGGGATTCCGAACACTGAAGCTTTCTTT. Translation: CACGIPNTEAFF. This sequence joins TRBV21-1 and TRBJ1-1. TRBV21-1 is reported as a pseudogene. The CDR3 has 12 amino acids.

V is TRBV4-3 and J is TRBJ2-5; possible D gene TRBD1, 5 bases. With 1 base removed from V and 5 bases from J, the gap between germline ends came to 14 bases. The CDR3 runs to 15 residues. Germline V gene lookup returns CDR1 LGHNA and CDR2 YSLEER. The CDR3, as DNA: TGCGCCAGCAGCCAAGCCTTAGGGGCAGGGGAGACCCAGTACTTC. Translating it yields CASSQALGAGETQYF.

The CDR3 region has the DNA TGCGCCAGCAGCCCCTTGGGGACCTCCTACAATGAGCAGTTCTTC. This sequence encodes CASSPLGTSYNEQFF. The chain recombines TRBV4-1 with TRBJ2-1; D tentatively fits TRBD1 or TRBD2 (5 bases each). The CDR3 totals 15 residues. Per the germline V gene, CDR1 is MGHRA and CDR2 is YSYEKL. Trimming took off 4 bases at V and 0 bases at J, with 10 bases between the two ends.

This clone has a count of ten or more. The chain recombines TRBV28 with TRBJ2-7; 7 positions agree with TRBD2. Germline values: CDR1 MDHEN, CDR2 SYDVKM. The CDR3 loop spans 15 amino acids. The V and J ends lost 2 bases and 4 bases, in that order; junction bases with no gene match: 8. The CDR3 DNA reads as TGTGCCAGCAGTTTAAGCACTAGCGTTATTTACGAGCAGTACTTC. This translates into CASSLSTSVIYEQYF.

The CDR3 DNA reads TGCGCCAGCAGAGGGGACTTTTTCACCGGGGAGCTGTTTTTT. The encoded protein is CASRGDFFTGELFF. The chain uses TRBV5-1 and TRBJ2-2; D is possibly TRBD2 (6 bases). The germline CDR1 and CDR2 sequences are SGHRS and YFSETQ. The V and J ends lost 5 bases and 4 bases respectively, with 12 bases between them. This CDR3 has 14 residues.

This clone was counted many times. The chain couples TRBV4-1 to TRBJ1-3; 7 bases are shared with TRBD1. In germline, CDR1 is MGHRA, CDR2 YSYEKL. V lost 7 bases, J lost 3 bases, and 9 bases stayed unmatched. CDR3 length: 15 amino acids. CDR3 amino acids: CASTLYRQGGNTIYF. DNA for the CDR3: TGCGCCAGCACCCTATACCGACAGGGTGGAAACACCATATATTTT.

This clone was counted a few times. The V call is TRBV7-9, the J call TRBJ1-1; tentatively, D is TRBD1 (5 bases). V dropped 3 bases and J dropped 5 bases, with 10 bases sitting between them. This CDR3 is 13 amino acids long. The V gene's germline CDR1 is SEHNR and CDR2 FQNEAQ (reference sequence). The DNA of the CDR3 is TGTGCCAGCAGCTTTTCAGGGAATACTGAAGCTTTCTTT. It translates to CASSFSGNTEAFF.

The chain recombines TRBV18 with TRBJ1-2; 9 bases fit TRBD1. V was clipped by 3 bases and J by 9 bases; unmatched bases: 11. Germline CDR1 and CDR2: KGHSH and LQKENI. This CDR3 has 15 residues. CDR3 residues: CASSPRDRETYSYTF. The CDR3 region has the DNA TGTGCCAGCTCACCGCGGGACAGGGAGACTTATAGCTACACCTTC.

The V gene is TRBV10-3, the J gene TRBJ2-4, with D tentatively TRBD2 (5 bases). This CDR3 spans 15 amino acids. Germline V gene data show CDR1 as ENHRY and CDR2 as SYGVKD. V lost 2 bases, J lost 0 bases, and 8 bases lay in between. CDR3 nucleotides: TGTGCCATCAGTGAGGGTGGACTAGCCAAAAACATTCAGTACTTC. It specifies CAISEGGLAKNIQYF.

Note on this clone: Different DNA sequences within this sample yield the same CDR3. This chain joins TRBV29-1 and TRBJ1-1; TRBD1 matches at 7 bases. V lost 7 bases and J lost 1; bases outside the gene matches: 3. CDR3 size: 12 residues. The V gene's germline CDR1 is SQVTM and CDR2 ANQGSEA. The CDR3, as DNA: TGCAGCGGGAGACAGGGGAACACTGAAGCTTTCTTT. It encodes CSGRQGNTEAFF.

CDR3 loop: CASSLDELRQYF. DNA of the CDR3: TGTGCCAGCAGCTTAGATGAGCTCCGGCAGTACTTC. J is TRBJ2-4 and V is TRBV7-2; no definite D call. The ends were cut back, 1 base at V and 13 bases at J, with 11 bases in the middle. The CDR3 has 12 amino acids. The germline V gene has CDR1 SGHTA and CDR2 FQGNSA.

Written as DNA, the CDR3 is TGTGCCACCGCGGGGTATAACTCCTACAATGAGCAGTTCTTC. It specifies CATAGYNSYNEQFF. This rearrangement joins TRBV2 to TRBJ2-1, with D possibly being TRBD2 (6 bases). Trimming removed 10 bases at V and 0 bases at J, with 13 bases between. CDR1 is SNHLY and CDR2 is FYNNEI in the germline V gene. CDR3 length: 14 residues. The variable domain in full, with the rest retrieved from reference TRBV2 and TRBJ2-1, is EPEVTQTPSHQVTQMGQEVILRCVPISNHLYFYWYRQILGQKVEFLVSFYNNEISEKSEIFDDQFSVERPDGSNFTLKIRSTKLEDSAMYFCATAGYNSYNEQFFGPGTRLTVL.

This chain links TRBV27 with TRBJ2-5; D could derive from TRBD1 or TRBD2 (6 bases each). This CDR3 is 14 amino acids long. Deletions cut 3 bases from V and 3 bases from J, with 11 bases between. Germline V CDR1 and CDR2: MNHEY, SMNVEV (reference sequence). The CDR3 region is CASSFWGAEETQYF. The CDR3 DNA sequence: TGTGCCAGCAGTTTTTGGGGGGCCGAAGAGACCCAGTACTTC.